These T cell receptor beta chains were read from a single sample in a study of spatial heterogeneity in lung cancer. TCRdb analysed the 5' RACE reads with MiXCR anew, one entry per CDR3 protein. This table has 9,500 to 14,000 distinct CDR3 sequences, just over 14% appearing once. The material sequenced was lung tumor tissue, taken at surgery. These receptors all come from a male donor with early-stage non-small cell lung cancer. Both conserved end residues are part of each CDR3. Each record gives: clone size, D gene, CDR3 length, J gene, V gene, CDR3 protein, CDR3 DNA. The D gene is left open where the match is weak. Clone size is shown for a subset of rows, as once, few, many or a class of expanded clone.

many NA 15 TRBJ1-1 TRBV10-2 CASSLRQDMNTEAFF TGCGCCAGCAGCCTTCGACAGGACATGAACACTGAAGCTTTCTTT
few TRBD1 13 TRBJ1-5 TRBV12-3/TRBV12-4 CASKDRSNQPQHF TGTGCCAGCAAGGACAGGAGTAATCAGCCCCAGCATTTT
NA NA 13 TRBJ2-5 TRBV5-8 CASSLQVVETQYF TGTGCCAGCAGCTTGCAAGTAGTAGAGACCCAGTACTTC
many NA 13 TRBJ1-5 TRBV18 CASSPGNRQPQHF TGTGCCAGCTCACCGGGTAATAGACAGCCCCAGCATTTT
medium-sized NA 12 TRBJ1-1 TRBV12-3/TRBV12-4 CASSWTDTEAFF TGTGCCAGCAGTTGGACAGACACTGAAGCTTTCTTT
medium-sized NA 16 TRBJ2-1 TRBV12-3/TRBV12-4 CASSSRAVSSYNEQFF TGTGCCAGCAGTTCCCGGGCGGTGAGCTCCTACAATGAGCAGTTCTTC
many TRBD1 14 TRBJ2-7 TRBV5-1 CASSGDRGYNEQYF TGCGCCAGCAGCGGGGACAGGGGGTATAACGAGCAGTACTTC
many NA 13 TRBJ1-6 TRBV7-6 CASSLAQYSPLHF TGTGCCAGCAGCTTAGCGCAGTATTCACCCCTCCACTTT
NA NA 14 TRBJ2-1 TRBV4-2 CASSQDYPGNEQFF TGTGCCAGCAGCCAGGACTACCCTGGGAATGAGCAGTTCTTC
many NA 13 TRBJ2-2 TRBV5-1 CASRDTNTGELFF TGCGCCAGCAGGGACACGAACACCGGGGAGCTGTTTTTT
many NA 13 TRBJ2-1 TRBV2 CASSEIHGNEQFF TGTGCCAGCAGTGAAATTCACGGAAATGAGCAGTTCTTC
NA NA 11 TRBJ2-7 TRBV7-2 CASSLYYEQYF TGTGCCAGCAGCTTATATTACGAGCAGTACTTC
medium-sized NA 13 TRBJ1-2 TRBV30 CAWSPEGAGGYTF TGTGCCTGGAGTCCGGAGGGAGCCGGTGGCTACACCTTC
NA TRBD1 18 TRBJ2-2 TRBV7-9 CASSPAGTGLANTGELFF TGTGCCAGCAGCCCCGCCGGGACAGGACTCGCGAACACCGGGGAGCTGTTTTTT
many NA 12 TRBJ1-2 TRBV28 CASSFGTVGYTF TGTGCCAGCAGTTTTGGTACCGTTGGCTACACCTTC